This T cell receptor (beta chain) was recorded in a study of cytomegalovirus exposure and HLA in healthy donors. Regarding this clone: Its antigen is unidentified.

This CDR3 region has 15 residues. Germline CDR1 is MNHEY and CDR2 is SMNVEV (reference sequence). V dropped 8 bases and J dropped 5; count of bases not matched to a gene: 12. PCR employed 60 Vbeta and 13 Jbeta primers. In the authors' workflow: Unique TCR beta chains numbered about 80 million in a later analysis, with roughly 9.9 million shared. Libraries were prepared by immunoSEQ multiplex PCR; TCRdb keeps only in-frame clonotypes and omits some of them. V and J calls and clone size are copied from that table; D and trimming were computed from the DNA. The sample has over 150,000 clones, roughly 82% seen once. Study results and caveats: An analysis was carried out later, and it reportedly showed fewer N-insertions in an Asian-associated ancestry cluster than the approximately 700-donor mean.

Sequenced input: PBMCs. The source of this sequence is a man aged 50 to 59 in good health and CMV-seropositive. The rearrangement links TRBV27 to TRBJ2-1, with TRBD2 identical over 7 bases. CDR3 amino acids: CASRDRASGHNEQFF. The CDR3, as DNA: TGTGCCAGCCGCGACCGGGCTAGCGGCCACAATGAGCAGTTCTTC.